What follows describes a single T cell receptor (beta chain). This clone showed up many times. Its antigen remains unidentified. No per-base quality is available; no much larger clone lies one base away. Via the germline V gene (reference sequence), CDR1 is MNHNY and CDR2 SVGAGI. V loses 6 bases of germline sequence and J loses 0 bases, and the interval between the two ends is 12 bases. The CDR3 spans 15 residues, from the cysteine through the phenylalanine. Just CDR3 DNA is preserved here, 45 bases in frame from base 1. The cohort was made up of roughly 670 healthy bone marrow donors. At the time of sampling, every cohort member was nominally healthy, though immune exposures that went unrecorded were likely present. The donor was CMV seropositive and belonged to the group of some 290 seropositive cohort members. Each donor provided a peripheral blood sample, and peripheral blood mononuclear cells were used for TCR beta sequencing. Genomic DNA extraction from the blood cell samples was performed with the Qiagen DNeasy Blood Extraction Kit.

The data stem from a study of cytomegalovirus exposure and HLA in healthy donors (dated by TCRdb to 2015 to 2018). With respect to the entire study: In an earlier analysis of some 610 of the donors, about 260 Gb of sequence data and roughly 100 million unique TCR beta sequences from about 179 million T cells were reported. Rather than using new phenotypic data, the later analysis identified candidate immune exposures from TCR beta sequences and from how often those sequences occurred across donors. To predict cytomegalovirus infection status, the study brought together high-throughput TCR immunosequencing, statistical association of individual TCRs with disease status, and machine learning. On average, roughly 200,000 unique TCR beta nucleotide sequences were sequenced per donor among 398 genotyped donors of the cohort, with roughly 18% of those sequences being non-productive. Four or five DR-DQ haplotypes were handled as single units for association and clustering because linkage in the cohort was strong. Donor age, sex, ethnicity and CMV serostatus were compiled alongside the repertoire data. Along with the roughly 670-subject first cohort, a separate validation cohort of over 90 different subjects was used. An earlier analysis of roughly 580 of the donors used high-throughput TCR beta sequencing to judge whether each TCR beta V gene segment behaved as functional or pseudogenic. HLA typing included class I and class II loci at four-digit resolution. Every discovery cohort repertoire had been produced on one sequencing platform. To study patterns of TCR occurrence, a later analysis re-analyzed previously published TCR beta repertoires from around 660 donors and added high-resolution HLA genotyping. The study aimed to test whether cataloging public T cell receptors could reveal signatures of past pathogen exposure. The study used immunosequencing to profile the T cell repertoires of some 600 subjects and linked those repertoires to cytomegalovirus serostatus. Typing coverage differed by locus: A, B, C, DRB1 and DQB1 were typed in about 629-640 donors, DQA1 in 522, DPA1 in 600 to 610, and DPB1 in approximately 450. The genetic ancestry cluster associated with self-reported Caucasian donors included 80% to 90% of the roughly 380 genotyped donors. A later genetic analysis took genome-wide SNP genotypes for about three fifths of the 666 donors and used that subset as a discovery cohort. An early release covering roughly 600 HLA-typed donors comprised approximately 290 gigabases of sequencing data and roughly 85 million unique TCR sequences. Results the study describes overall, beyond this receptor: In vitro tests confirmed that a few of the cytomegalovirus-associated TCR beta chains recognize cytomegalovirus antigens. At a false discovery rate of 0.05, a later analysis linked 15,000 to 20,000 TCR beta sequences to specific HLA alleles. A cluster of highly shared sequence variants was judged likely to represent a technical artifact of the sequencing pipeline. A further reported finding was that TCR beta sequences accurately predicted the HLA-A and HLA-B alleles for most subjects in the first cohort. For the cohort, immune exposure information was limited to CMV serostatus. While some public TCRs were present in many individuals, most TCR sequences turned up only very rarely across donors. Only TCR beta chains were sequenced in this cohort, and the absence of alpha or paired-chain data limited detectable features. Because the 87-base-pair reads could not distinguish some IMGT-functional V segments, including TRBV6-2 and TRBV6-3, those segments were excluded. The classifier was reported to diagnose cytomegalovirus status with high specificity and sensitivity in both the original cohort and the validation cohort. Because counts were too low, roughly 18 rarely observed V segments, including chromosome 9 orphons, were left out of the earlier analysis of 587 of the donors. The authors suggested that the approach could potentially be generalized to other disease states and immunological phenotypes. According to a later analysis, most CMV-associated TCR beta chains appeared to be HLA-restricted, and the HLA associations seemed to be driven largely by CMV exposure. Linkage disequilibrium might explain the correlated functional status among segregating V segments, but an unknown experimental factor could not be excluded. According to a later analysis, parvovirus B19, influenza, CMV and Epstein-Barr virus appeared linked to several top co-occurrence clusters. In the study, about 150 TCR beta chains were listed as associated with cytomegalovirus. In a later analysis, TCR association rates were found to vary across HLA loci, with the most associated TCRs seen for DRB1 alleles and the fewest for HLA-C alleles. A later analysis found that HLA-associated TCR beta chains were more clonally expanded and had lower generation probabilities than equally common non-associated chains. In an earlier analysis of under 600 of the donors, most TCR beta V segments were observed in productive rearrangements about 87% or about 30% of the time, broadly matching IMGT annotations. V-gene and J-gene trimming of TCR beta chains was associated with a missense DCLRE1C variant in a later genetic analysis, and the association was replicated in an independent cohort. When HLA alleles, especially DR and DQ, strongly co-occurred, TCR associations were difficult to assign to individual alleles. Because HLA typing was missing for some donors at each locus, association tests included only the typed subset. Roughly uniform sequencing depth across donors was assumed in presence/absence analyses, although this assumption may not hold. According to a later genetic analysis, donors in an Asian-associated ancestry cluster had fewer N-insertions in productive TCRs than the approximately 710-donor mean.

The library was produced with the immunoSEQ multiplex PCR assay. For the multiplex PCR, a mixture combining 60 forward primers for TCR Vbeta segments and 13 reverse primers for TCR Jbeta segments was used. Amplification of the CDR3 region of rearranged TCR beta genes was performed with a multiplex PCR assay on genomic DNA. On the Illumina HiSeq System, the amplified TCR beta libraries were sequenced as 87-base-pair reads. In the source study's methods: A later analysis tallied tens of millions of unique TCR beta chains across the 666 repertoires, and some 10 million of those chains were shared by two or more donors. Raw reads were error-corrected and collapsed into unique sequences by a nearest-neighbor algorithm in which closely related sequences were merged to remove PCR and sequencing errors. To assign V, D and J gene segments, CDR3 sequences were aligned to IMGT reference sequences. For a sequence to be retained, a match of at least six nucleotides to both a V gene segment and a J gene segment was required. Rearrangements were classified as productive when the CDR3 lacked stop codons and remained in frame with V and J, and all other rearrangements were classified as non-productive. CDR3 was defined by IMGT convention, running from the second conserved V-encoded cysteine to the conserved J-encoded phenylalanine. The earlier analysis of about 620 of the donors excluded sequences that lacked an unambiguous match to a single V gene segment. An earlier analysis of about 600 of the donors called V segments functional above 56.7% productive rearrangements and segregating when the between-donor standard deviation exceeded 5%. To diagnose cytomegalovirus status from the catalog of TCR beta chain sequences, a statistical classification framework was built. A later analysis assigned V and J genes by comparing TCR nucleotide sequences with IMGT/GENE-DB human TR gene sequences. The TCRdist pipeline was used in a later analysis to assign CDR3 sequences and most-parsimonious VDJ recombination scenarios. In a later analysis, every TCR beta chain was defined by the combination of its CDR3 amino acid sequence and its V-gene family, and reads without a unique V-gene family were dropped. As a way to deal with suspected cross-contamination and a sequencing artifact, a later analysis dropped approximately 570 nucleotide sequences that were highly shared and had low generation probability. In a later analysis, a clonal expansion index for each public chain was calculated from normalized within-repertoire ranks of inferred template counts. A later analysis computed generation probabilities with a VDJ recombination model fitted to out-of-frame rearrangements, and checked the results against IGoR. In a later analysis, hypergeometric tests were used to score TCR-TCR, TCR-HLA and TCR-CMV co-occurrence, with a repertoire-size bias correction applied to TCR pairs. A later analysis estimated false discovery rates by permuting HLA or CMV assignments 20 times. A later analysis grouped co-occurring TCRs with DBSCAN, adding TCRdist sequence similarity when clustering within HLA-allele-positive subsets. Repertoires with fewer than 30,000 or more than 120,000 public chains, plus five repertoires with anomalous nucleotide sharing, were excluded from co-occurrence clustering. Sourced from immuneACCESS, this table was stored by TCRdb with only in-frame sequences that have V and J called. A share of the clones is absent; for the studies checked, an unresolved V gene accounts for under half, and the remainder has no known explanation. D and trimming were read from the DNA, whereas the V and J calls and clone size are those reported in that table. In this sample the table shows under 130,000 clones, around 82% of which occur a single time. The ten largest clones add up to 10% of the sample.

The sequenced material came from PBMCs. The rearrangement combines TRBV6-6 with TRBJ1-3; a tentative D call is TRBD1 (6 bases match). The receptor's source is a woman aged 18 to 35 in good health and CMV-seropositive. The CDR3 here reads CASSHQGPSGNTIYF. The DNA sequence follows: TGTGCCAGCAGCCATCAGGGGCCCTCTGGAAACACCATATATTTT.